This TCR beta chain was identified during a study of siplizumab effects on memory and regulatory T cells. Regarding the study as a whole: With siplizumab, cumulative frequency of CD4+ memory-derived alloreactive sequences dropped significantly.

For a few donor pairs, CD4+ naive/memory and CD8+ naive/effector-memory/TEMRA unstimulated subsets were also sequenced. In the case of this clone: Its antigen is currently unknown.

Assay used: immunoSEQ multiplex PCR; TCRdb lists only in-frame clones, some missing. In the table there are tens of thousands of clones, over 65% of which are singletons. Germline CDR1 reads SGHTS; CDR2 reads YDEGEE. This CDR3 contains 17 residues. This TCR came from a human donor in good health. Sequenced material: memory CD4+ T cells sorted from blood. The chain has TRBV5-8 and TRBJ2-5, with D possibly called TRBD1 or TRBD2 (5 bases each). The J call may be mistaken, given a closer DNA end match to TRBJ2-7. The DNA for the CDR3 is TGTGCCAGCAGCTCGGTGGGGTCTGGGAGCAGGGCCGACGAGCAGTACTTC. Amino acids: CASSSVGSGSRADEQYF.